The present T cell receptor beta chain was sequenced within a study of control samples from healthy donors and cancer patients. Some clones are missing from TCRdb's copy, which holds only in-frame ones; the method was immunoSEQ multiplex PCR. In the table there are under 150,000 clones, more than 70% of which are singletons. CDR1 and CDR2 (germline): MNHEY, SVGEGT. This CDR3 is 15 amino acids long. Losses at the gene ends were 7 bases for V and 7 bases for J; bases not matched to a gene: 10. The V and J genes are TRBV6-2 or TRBV6-3 and TRBJ1-6, with 7 bases aligning to TRBD1. This clonotype originated in a man in his 60s in good health. Sample: blood. The CDR3 DNA follows: TGTGCCAGCAACCCAGGGACAGTGGGCAATTCACCCCTCCACTTT. Amino acid sequence: CASNPGTVGNSPLHF.